This T cell receptor (beta chain) was retrieved from a study of T cell responses to AZD1222 COVID-19 vaccine. General study results and limits: Spike-specific TCR breadth and depth went up after people got two AZD1222 doses.

CDR1 is SGHNT and CDR2 is YYREEE in the germline V gene (reference sequence). This CDR3 is 15 amino acids long. V was clipped by 1 base and J by 4 bases, with 14 bases between them. A word on this clone: Its antigen is not identified.

The assay was immunoSEQ multiplex PCR, and TCRdb's table has in-frame clones only and misses some. The sample gives around 160,000 clones, 88% of which show up once; approximately 5.7% is in the top ten. This chain uses TRBV5-4 with TRBJ1-2, with D possibly being TRBD1 (6 bases). The source is an adult in good health. The source material was peripheral blood, sampled on day 0 of AZD1222 vaccination. The CDR3 DNA follows: TGTGCCAGCAGCTTGAGTGGGGGCGCCTCCTATGGCTACACCTTC. Residues: CASSLSGGASYGYTF.